This T cell receptor (beta chain) was sequenced for a study of T cells after yellow fever vaccination. This clonotype has only a few counts. In TCRdb, the 5' RACE reads were re-called with MiXCR into one record per CDR3 protein. The data contain around 310,000 distinct CDR3 sequences, approximately 4% of them seen just once; the ten biggest clones take up 20% to 25%. Here the sequenced sample was PBMCs, taken 5 days after the yellow fever booster vaccination. The TCR originated in a man younger than 30 who received the YFV17D yellow fever vaccine.

In DNA form, the CDR3 reads TGTGCCAGCAGTGACTCGCCGGCTGTTGGGAACACCGGGGAGCTGTTTTTT. Encoded protein: CASSDSPAVGNTGELFF. This sequence joins TRBV6-4 and TRBJ2-2, with no clear D. This CDR3 is 17 amino acids long. The germline V gene encodes CDR1 MRHNA and CDR2 SNTAGT. V was pared by 0 bases and J by 1 base, with 12 bases between.